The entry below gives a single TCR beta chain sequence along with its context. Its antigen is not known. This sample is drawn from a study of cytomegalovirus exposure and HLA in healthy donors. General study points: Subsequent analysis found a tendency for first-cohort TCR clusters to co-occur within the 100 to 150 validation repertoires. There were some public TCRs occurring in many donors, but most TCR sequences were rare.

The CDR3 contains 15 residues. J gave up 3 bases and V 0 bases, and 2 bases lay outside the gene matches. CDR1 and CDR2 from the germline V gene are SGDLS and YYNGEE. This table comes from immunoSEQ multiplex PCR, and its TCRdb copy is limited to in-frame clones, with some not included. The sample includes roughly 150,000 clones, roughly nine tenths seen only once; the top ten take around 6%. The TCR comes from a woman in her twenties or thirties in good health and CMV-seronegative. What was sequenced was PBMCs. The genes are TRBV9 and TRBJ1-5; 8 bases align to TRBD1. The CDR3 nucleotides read TGTGCCAGCAGCGTAGGGACAGGGAACAATCAGCCCCAGCATTTT. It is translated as CASSVGTGNNQPQHF.